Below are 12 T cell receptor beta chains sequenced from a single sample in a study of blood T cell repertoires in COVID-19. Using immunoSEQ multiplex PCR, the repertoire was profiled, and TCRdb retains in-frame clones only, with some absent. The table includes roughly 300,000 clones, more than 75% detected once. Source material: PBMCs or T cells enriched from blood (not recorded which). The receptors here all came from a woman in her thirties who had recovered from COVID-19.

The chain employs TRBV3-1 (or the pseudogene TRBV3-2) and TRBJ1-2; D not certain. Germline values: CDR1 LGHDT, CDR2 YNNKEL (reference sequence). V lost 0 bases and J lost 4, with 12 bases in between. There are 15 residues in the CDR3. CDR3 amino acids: CASSQDTVEGYGYTF. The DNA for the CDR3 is TGTGCCAGCAGCCAAGATACAGTAGAGGGCTATGGCTACACCTTC.

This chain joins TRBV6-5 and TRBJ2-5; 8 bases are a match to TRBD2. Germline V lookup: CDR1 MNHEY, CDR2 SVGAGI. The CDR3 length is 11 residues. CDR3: CASGGGETQYF. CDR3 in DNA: TGTGCGTCCGGGGGGGGAGAGACCCAGTACTTC.

This CDR3 is CAGNRTASNYGYTF. CDR3 in DNA: TGTGCCGGGAACCGGACAGCGTCTAACTATGGCTACACCTTC. The chain recombines TRBV6-7 with TRBJ1-2; D is perhaps TRBD1 (6 bases). TRBV6-7 is noted as an ORF with a role that remains uncertain. Trimming left V 11 bases short and J 0 bases short, with 16 bases between. The CDR3 consists of 14 residues.

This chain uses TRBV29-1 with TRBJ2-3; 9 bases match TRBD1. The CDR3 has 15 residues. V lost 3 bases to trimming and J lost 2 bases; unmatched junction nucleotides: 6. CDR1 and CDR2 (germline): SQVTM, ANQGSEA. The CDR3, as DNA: TGCAGCGTTGAGGGACAGGGAAGGAACACAGATACGCAGTATTTT. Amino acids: CSVEGQGRNTDTQYF.

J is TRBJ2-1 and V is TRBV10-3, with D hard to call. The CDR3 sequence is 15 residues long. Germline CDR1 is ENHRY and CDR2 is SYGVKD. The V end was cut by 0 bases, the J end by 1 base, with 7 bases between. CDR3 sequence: CAISESADSYNEQFF. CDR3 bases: TGTGCCATCAGTGAGTCGGCTGATTCCTACAATGAGCAGTTCTTC.

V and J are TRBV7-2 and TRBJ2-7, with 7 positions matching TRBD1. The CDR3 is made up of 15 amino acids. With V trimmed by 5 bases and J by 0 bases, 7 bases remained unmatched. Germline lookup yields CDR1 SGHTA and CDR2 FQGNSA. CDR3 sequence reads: CASSQRTGISYEQYF. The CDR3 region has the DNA TGTGCCAGCAGCCAACGGACAGGAATCTCCTACGAGCAGTACTTC.

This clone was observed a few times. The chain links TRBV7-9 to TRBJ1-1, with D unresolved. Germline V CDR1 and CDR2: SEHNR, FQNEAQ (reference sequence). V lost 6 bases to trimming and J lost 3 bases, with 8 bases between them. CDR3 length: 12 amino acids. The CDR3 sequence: CASRVLDTEAFF. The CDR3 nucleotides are TGTGCCAGCAGGGTACTCGACACTGAAGCTTTCTTT.

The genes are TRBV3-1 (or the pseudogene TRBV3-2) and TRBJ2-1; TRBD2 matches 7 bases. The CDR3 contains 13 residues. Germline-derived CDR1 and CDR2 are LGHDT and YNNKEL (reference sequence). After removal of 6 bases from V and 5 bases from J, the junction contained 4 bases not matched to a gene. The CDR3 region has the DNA TGTGCCAGCAGGCGTGCGGGAGACAATGAGCAGTTCTTC. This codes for CASRRAGDNEQFF.

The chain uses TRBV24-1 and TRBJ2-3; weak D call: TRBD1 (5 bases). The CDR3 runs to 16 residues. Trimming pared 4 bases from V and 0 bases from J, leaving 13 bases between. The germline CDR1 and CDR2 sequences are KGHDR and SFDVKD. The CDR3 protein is CATSDTGDHSTDTQYF. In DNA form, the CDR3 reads TGTGCCACCAGTGACACAGGAGACCATAGCACAGATACGCAGTATTTT.

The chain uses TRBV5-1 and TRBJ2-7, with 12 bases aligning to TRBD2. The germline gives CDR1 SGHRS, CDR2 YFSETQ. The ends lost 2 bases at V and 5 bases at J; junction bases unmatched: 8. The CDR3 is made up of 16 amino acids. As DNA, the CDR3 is TGCGCCAGCAGCTTTAGTCTAGCGGGGGGGCTAGACGAGCAGTACTTC. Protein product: CASSFSLAGGLDEQYF.

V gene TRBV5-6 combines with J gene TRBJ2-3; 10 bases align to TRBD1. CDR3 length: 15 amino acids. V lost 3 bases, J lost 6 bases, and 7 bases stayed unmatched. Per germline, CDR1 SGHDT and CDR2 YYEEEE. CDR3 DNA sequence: TGTGCCAGCAGCTCGACAGGGGGCAATCGGGATACGCAGTATTTT. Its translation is CASSSTGGNRDTQYF.

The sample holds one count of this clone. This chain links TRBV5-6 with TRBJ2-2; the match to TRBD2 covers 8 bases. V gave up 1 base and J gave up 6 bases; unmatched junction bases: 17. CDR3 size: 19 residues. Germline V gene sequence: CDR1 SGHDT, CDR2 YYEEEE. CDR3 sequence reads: CASSLMFNIRGGTPGELFF. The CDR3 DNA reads TGTGCCAGCAGCTTGATGTTCAATATACGCGGGGGGACTCCCGGGGAGCTGTTTTTT.